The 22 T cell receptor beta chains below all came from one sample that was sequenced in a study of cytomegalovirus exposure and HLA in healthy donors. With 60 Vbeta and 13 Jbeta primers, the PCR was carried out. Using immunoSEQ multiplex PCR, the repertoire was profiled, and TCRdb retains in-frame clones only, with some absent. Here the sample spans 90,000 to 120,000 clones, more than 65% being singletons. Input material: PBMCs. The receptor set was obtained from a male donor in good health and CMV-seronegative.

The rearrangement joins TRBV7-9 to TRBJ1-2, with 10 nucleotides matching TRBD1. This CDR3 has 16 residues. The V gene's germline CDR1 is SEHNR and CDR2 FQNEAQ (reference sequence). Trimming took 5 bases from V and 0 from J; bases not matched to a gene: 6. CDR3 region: CASSPGDRGANYGYTF. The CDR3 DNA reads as TGTGCCAGCAGCCCCGGGGACAGGGGAGCTAACTATGGCTACACCTTC.

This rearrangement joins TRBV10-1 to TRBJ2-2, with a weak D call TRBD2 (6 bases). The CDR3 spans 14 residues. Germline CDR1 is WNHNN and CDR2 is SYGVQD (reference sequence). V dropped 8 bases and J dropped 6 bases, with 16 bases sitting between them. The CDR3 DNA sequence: TGCGCCAGCGGCGGGGAAATTAGCGCCGGGGAGCTGTTTTTT. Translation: CASGGEISAGELFF.

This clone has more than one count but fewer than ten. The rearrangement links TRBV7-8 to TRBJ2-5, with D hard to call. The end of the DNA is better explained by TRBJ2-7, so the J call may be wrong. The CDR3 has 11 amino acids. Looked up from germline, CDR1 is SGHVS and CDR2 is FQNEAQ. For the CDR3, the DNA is TGTGCCAGCAGCCCCCTTCGCGAGCAGTACTTC. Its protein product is CASSPLREQYF.

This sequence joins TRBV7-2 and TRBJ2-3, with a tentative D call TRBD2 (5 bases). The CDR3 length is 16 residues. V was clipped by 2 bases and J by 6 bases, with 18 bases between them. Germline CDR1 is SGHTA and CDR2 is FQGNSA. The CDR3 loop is CASSLSISARFDTQYF. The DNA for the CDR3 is TGTGCCAGCAGCTTATCGATTAGCGCCCGGTTTGATACGCAGTATTTT.

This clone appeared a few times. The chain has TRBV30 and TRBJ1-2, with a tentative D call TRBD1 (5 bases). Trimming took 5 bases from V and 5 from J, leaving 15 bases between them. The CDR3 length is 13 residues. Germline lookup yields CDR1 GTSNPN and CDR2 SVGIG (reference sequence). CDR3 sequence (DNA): TGTGCCTGGGCCACGGACAAAAGATATGGCTACACCTTC. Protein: CAWATDKRYGYTF.

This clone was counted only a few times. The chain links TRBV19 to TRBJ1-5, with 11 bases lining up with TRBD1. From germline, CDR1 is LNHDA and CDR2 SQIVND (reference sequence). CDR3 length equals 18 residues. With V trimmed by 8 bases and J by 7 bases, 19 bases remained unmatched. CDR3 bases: TGTGCCAGTGGAAGGGAGGATCGGACAGGGGGCCACGGGCAGCCCCAGCATTTT. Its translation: CASGREDRTGGHGQPQHF.

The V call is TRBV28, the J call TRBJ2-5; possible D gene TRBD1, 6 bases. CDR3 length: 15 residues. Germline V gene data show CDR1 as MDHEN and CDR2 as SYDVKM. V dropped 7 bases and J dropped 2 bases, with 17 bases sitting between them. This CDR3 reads CASTPETDRQETQYF. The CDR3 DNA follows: TGTGCCAGCACCCCCGAGACGGACAGACAAGAGACCCAGTACTTC.

CDR3 amino acids: CASSFSSGSGPYEQYF. DNA for the CDR3: TGTGCCAGCAGCTTCTCTAGCGGGAGTGGCCCCTACGAGCAGTACTTC. J is TRBJ2-5 and V is TRBV7-9; 10 nucleotides match TRBD2. The end of the DNA aligns better with TRBJ2-7, so the J call may be wrong. CDR1 and CDR2 from the germline V gene are SEHNR and FQNEAQ (reference sequence). The CDR3 length is 16 residues.

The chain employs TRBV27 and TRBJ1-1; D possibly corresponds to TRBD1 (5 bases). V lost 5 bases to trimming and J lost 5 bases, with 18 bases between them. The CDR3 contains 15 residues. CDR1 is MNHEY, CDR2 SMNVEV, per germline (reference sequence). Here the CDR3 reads CASSPPRRQKTEAFF. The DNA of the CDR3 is TGTGCCAGCAGTCCCCCACGAAGACAGAAGACTGAAGCTTTCTTT.

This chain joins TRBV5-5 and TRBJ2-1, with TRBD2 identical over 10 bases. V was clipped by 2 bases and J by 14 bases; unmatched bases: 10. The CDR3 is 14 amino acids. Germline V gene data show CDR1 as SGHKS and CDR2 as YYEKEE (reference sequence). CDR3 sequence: CASSLGLAEEPKFF. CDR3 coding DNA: TGTGCCAGCAGCTTAGGACTAGCGGAGGAACCGAAGTTCTTC. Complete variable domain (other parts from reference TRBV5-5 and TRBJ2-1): DAGVTQSPTHLIKTRGQQVTLRCSPISGHKSVSWYQQVLGQGPQFIFQYYEKEERGRGNFPDRFSARQFPNYSSELNVNALLLGDSALYLCASSLGLAEEPKFFGPGTRLTVL.

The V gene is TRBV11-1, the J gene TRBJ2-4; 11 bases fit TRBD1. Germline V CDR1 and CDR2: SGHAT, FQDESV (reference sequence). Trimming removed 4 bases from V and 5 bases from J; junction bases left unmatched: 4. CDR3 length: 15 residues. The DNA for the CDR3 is TGTGCCAGCAGCTGGGACAGGGGGAGTCAAAACATTCAGTACTTC. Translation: CASSWDRGSQNIQYF.

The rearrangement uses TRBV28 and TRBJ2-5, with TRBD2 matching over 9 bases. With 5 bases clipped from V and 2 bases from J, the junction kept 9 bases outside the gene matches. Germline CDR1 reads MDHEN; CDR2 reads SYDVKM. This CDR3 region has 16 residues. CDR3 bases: TGTGCCAGCAGTAGGGAAGGCGGGAGGGATCAAGAGACCCAGTACTTC. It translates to CASSREGGRDQETQYF.

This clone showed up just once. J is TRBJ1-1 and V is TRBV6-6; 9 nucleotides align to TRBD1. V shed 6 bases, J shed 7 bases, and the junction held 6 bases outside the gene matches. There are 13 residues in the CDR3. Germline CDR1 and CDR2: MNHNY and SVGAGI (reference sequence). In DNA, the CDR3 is TGTGCCAGCAGCGACAGGGGGAAAAGTGAAGCTTTCTTT. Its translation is CASSDRGKSEAFF.

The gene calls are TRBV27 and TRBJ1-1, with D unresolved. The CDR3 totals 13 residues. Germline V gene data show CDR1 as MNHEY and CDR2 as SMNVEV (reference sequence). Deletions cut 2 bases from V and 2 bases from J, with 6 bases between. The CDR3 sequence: CASSLIENTEAFF. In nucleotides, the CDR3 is TGTGCCAGCAGTTTAATAGAAAACACTGAAGCTTTCTTT.

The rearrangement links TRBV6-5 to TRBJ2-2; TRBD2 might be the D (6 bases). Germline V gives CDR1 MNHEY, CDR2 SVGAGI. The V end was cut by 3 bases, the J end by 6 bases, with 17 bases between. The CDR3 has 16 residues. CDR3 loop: CASSYGGNSVPGELFF. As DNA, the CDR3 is TGTGCCAGCAGTTATGGAGGGAATAGTGTCCCCGGGGAGCTGTTTTTT.

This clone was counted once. The DNA of the CDR3 is TGTGCCAGCAGTTTATTGGGTCCGGGACTGCTAGCCTACGAGCAGTACTTC. As protein: CASSLLGPGLLAYEQYF. The gene calls are TRBV27 and TRBJ2-5; D is possibly TRBD2 (6 bases). TRBJ2-7 matches the DNA end more closely, so the J call is doubtful. The CDR3 loop spans 17 amino acids. The germline CDR1 and CDR2 sequences are MNHEY and SMNVEV (reference sequence).

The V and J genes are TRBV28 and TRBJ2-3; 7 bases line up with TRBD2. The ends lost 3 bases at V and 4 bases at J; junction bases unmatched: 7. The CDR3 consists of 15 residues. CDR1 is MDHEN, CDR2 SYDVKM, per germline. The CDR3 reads CASSFAGRSSDTQYF. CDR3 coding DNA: TGTGCCAGCAGTTTCGCCGGGAGGAGTTCAGATACGCAGTATTTT.

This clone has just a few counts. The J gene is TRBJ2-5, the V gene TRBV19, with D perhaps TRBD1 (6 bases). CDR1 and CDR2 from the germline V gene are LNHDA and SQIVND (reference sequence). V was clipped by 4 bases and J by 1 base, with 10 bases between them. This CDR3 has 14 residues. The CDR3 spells CASSTGQIQETQYF. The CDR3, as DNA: TGTGCCAGTAGTACTGGACAGATCCAAGAGACCCAGTACTTC.

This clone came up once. The CDR3 loop reads CASSLSNSRTALFF. The DNA for the CDR3 is TGTGCCAGCAGTTTGTCGAACAGCAGGACAGCACTGTTTTTT. The J gene is TRBJ1-4, the V gene TRBV28; a weak D match, TRBD1 (6 bases). Trimming stripped 3 bases from V and 13 bases from J, with 18 bases between. The CDR3 is made up of 14 amino acids. Germline V gene data show CDR1 as MDHEN and CDR2 as SYDVKM.

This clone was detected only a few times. Written as DNA, the CDR3 is TGTGCCAGCAGCCCCGGACAGGGGAGCACTGAAGCTTTCTTT. Its translation: CASSPGQGSTEAFF. This rearrangement joins TRBV9 to TRBJ1-1; 9 positions match TRBD1. J lost 4 bases, V lost 4 bases, and 5 bases had no gene match. The CDR3 runs 14 residues. The germline V gene has CDR1 SGDLS and CDR2 YYNGEE.

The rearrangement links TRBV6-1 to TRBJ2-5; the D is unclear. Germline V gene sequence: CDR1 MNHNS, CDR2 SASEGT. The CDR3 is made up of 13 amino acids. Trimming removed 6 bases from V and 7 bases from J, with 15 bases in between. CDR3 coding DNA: TGTGCCAGCAGGCCTCCTAAAAGAGGGACCCAGTACTTC. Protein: CASRPPKRGTQYF.

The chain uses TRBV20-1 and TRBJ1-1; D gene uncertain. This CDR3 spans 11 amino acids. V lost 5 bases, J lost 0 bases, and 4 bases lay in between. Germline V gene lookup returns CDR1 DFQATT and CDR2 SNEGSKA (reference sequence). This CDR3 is CSAVVNTEAFF. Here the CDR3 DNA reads TGCAGTGCTGTCGTGAACACTGAAGCTTTCTTT.